One and the same sample provided the 7 T cell receptor beta chains below, sequenced in a study of cytomegalovirus exposure and HLA in healthy donors (dated by TCRdb to about 2017). The library relied on the immunoSEQ multiplex PCR assay. A mixture of 60 forward primers for TCR Vbeta segments and 13 reverse primers for TCR Jbeta segments was used in the multiplex PCR. Imported from immuneACCESS, the table was reduced by TCRdb to in-frame sequences with V and J called. These copies leave out some clones; in studies compared against another copy, an unresolved V gene accounts for under half, and the cause of the remainder is not known. The sample contains some 120,000 clones, approximately 61% of them found a single time. The ten largest make up roughly 1.6% of the sample. The specimen was PBMCs. The origin of the receptors is a man aged 25-45 years in good health and CMV-seropositive.

This clone was picked up a small number of times. The gene calls are TRBV6-1 and TRBJ2-1, with TRBD1 identical over 7 bases. Unmatched junction bases numbered 16, after V lost 5 bases and J lost 12 bases. CDR1 and CDR2 (germline): MNHNS, SASEGT. CDR3 size: 15 residues. In DNA form, the CDR3 reads TGTGCCAGCAGTCAAGGGGGCCTTAACAGGGTCCGGCAGTTCTTC. Translating gives CASSQGGLNRVRQFF.

This clone was detected only once. The chain is built from TRBV27 and TRBJ2-7, with D perhaps TRBD2 (7 bases). The germline V gene encodes CDR1 MNHEY and CDR2 SMNVEV (reference sequence). The V and J ends lost 10 bases and 2 bases respectively, with 18 bases between them. The CDR3 totals 14 residues. The CDR3 loop is CATPSGTTTYEQYF. The CDR3 coding sequence is TGTGCCACCCCCAGCGGGACAACGACCTACGAGCAGTACTTC.

This clone has a handful of counts. V usage is TRBV15 and J usage is TRBJ2-1; D unclear. Germline CDR1 is LNHNV and CDR2 is YYDKDF (reference sequence). This CDR3 contains 15 residues. The ends were cut back, 0 bases at V and 2 bases at J, with 8 bases in the middle. This chain's CDR3 is CATSRDPQAYNEQFF. CDR3 bases: TGTGCCACCAGCAGAGATCCCCAGGCCTACAATGAGCAGTTCTTC.

This clone has more than one count but fewer than ten. The V gene is TRBV7-9, the J gene TRBJ2-7; 11 bases agree with TRBD2. The CDR3 loop spans 17 amino acids. Trimming at V came to 0 bases and at J to 2 bases, leaving 6 bases not matched to a gene. The V gene's germline CDR1 is SEHNR and CDR2 FQNEAQ (reference sequence). CDR3 sequence reads: CASSLAITSGSPYEQYF. In nucleotides, the CDR3 is TGTGCCAGCAGCTTAGCGATAACTAGCGGGAGTCCCTACGAGCAGTACTTC.

The chain employs TRBV4-3 and TRBJ2-1; D call uncertain. CDR1 is LGHNA, CDR2 YSLEER, per germline. Trimming took 1 base from V and 1 from J, leaving 11 bases between them. CDR3 length: 16 amino acids. CDR3 DNA: TGCGCCAGCAGCCAAGGACTGACTCAGTCCTACAATGAGCAGTTCTTC. Protein product: CASSQGLTQSYNEQFF.

In this sample, this clone turned up a few times. This chain connects TRBV10-3 to TRBJ2-3; 9 positions match TRBD2. Germline loops: CDR1 ENHRY, CDR2 SYGVKD. After removal of 7 bases from V and 4 bases from J, the junction contained 9 bases not matched to a gene. The CDR3 totals 15 residues. The CDR3 sequence: CAITMGEREADTQYF. The CDR3, as DNA: TGTGCCATCACCATGGGGGAGCGGGAGGCAGATACGCAGTATTTT.

The chain links TRBV7-3 to TRBJ1-3, with 7 bases aligning to TRBD1. The CDR3 runs to 15 residues. Germline V gene data show CDR1 as SGHTA and CDR2 as FQGTGA. V lost 2 bases, J lost 0 bases, and 1 base stayed unmatched. The CDR3 DNA reads TGTGCCAGCAGCTTAGCAGGGGGCTCTGGAAACACCATATATTTT. Protein: CASSLAGGSGNTIYF. The full variable domain, rest sourced from reference TRBV7-3 and TRBJ1-3, is GAGVSQTPSNKVTEKGKYVELRCDPISGHTALYWYRQSLGQGPEFLIYFQGTGAADDSGLPNDRFFAVRPEGSVSTLKIQRTERGDSAVYLCASSLAGGSGNTIYFGEGSWLTVV.